The 13 T cell receptor beta chains below were found in one sample sequenced in a study of T-cell memory formation after mild COVID-19. TCRdb redid the calling of the 5' RACE reads with MiXCR, one entry per CDR3 protein. The sample comprises more than 35,000 distinct CDR3 sequences, 9.5% of which are singletons, and around 11% rests with the top ten. The sequenced sample was PBMCs or a T cell subset sorted from them (not recorded which). The receptors were gathered from an adult woman who had mild COVID-19 (a few samples of this study predate the infection). Cell type and time point are not known.

The chain has TRBV5-1 and TRBJ1-4; no clear D gene. This CDR3 spans 14 amino acids. CDR1 SGHRS and CDR2 YFSETQ come from the germline V gene. V dropped 0 bases and J dropped 5 bases, with 8 bases sitting between them. The CDR3 region has the DNA TGCGCCAGCAGCTTGGACAAGGTGAATGAAAAACTGTTTTTT. This translates into CASSLDKVNEKLFF.

This clonotype came up a few times. V gene TRBV7-6 combines with J gene TRBJ2-7; the match to TRBD1 covers 12 bases. The CDR3 runs 15 residues. Germline V lookup: CDR1 SGHVS, CDR2 FNYEAQ. V trimming: 5 bases; J trimming: 4 bases; junction bases outside the gene matches: 6. The CDR3, as DNA: TGTGCCAGCAGCCAAGGGACAGGGGGCGCGTACGAGCAGTACTTC. It encodes CASSQGTGGAYEQYF.

This clonotype has a count of ten or more. The chain joins TRBV7-9 to TRBJ2-7; possibly TRBD1 for D (5 bases). The CDR3 consists of 12 residues. Trimming removed 5 bases at V and 7 bases at J, with 12 bases between. Germline V lookup: CDR1 SEHNR, CDR2 FQNEAQ (reference sequence). This chain's CDR3 is CASSRGLREQYF. In DNA form, the CDR3 reads TGTGCCAGCAGCAGGGGTCTTAGGGAGCAGTACTTC.

This clonotype occurred many times. V gene TRBV5-5 combines with J gene TRBJ2-3; D remains unclear. Germline loops: CDR1 SGHKS, CDR2 YYEKEE (reference sequence). The V and J ends lost 1 base and 5 bases respectively, with 17 bases between them. This CDR3 is built from 16 residues. The CDR3 coding sequence is TGTGCCAGCAGCTTGTCATCGCGCGGAGCACAAGATACGCAGTATTTT. It specifies CASSLSSRGAQDTQYF.

This clonotype was seen more than once but under ten times. J is TRBJ2-1 and V is TRBV5-1; TRBD1 matches 8 bases. The CDR3 runs to 15 residues. Germline trimming cut 5 bases from V and 5 bases from J; bases unmatched to any gene: 9. In germline, CDR1 is SGHRS, CDR2 YFSETQ. The CDR3 here is CASRPGTGRDNEQFF. The CDR3 DNA follows: TGCGCCAGCAGGCCTGGGACAGGTAGGGACAATGAGCAGTTCTTC.

This clonotype was counted between two and nine times. This rearrangement joins TRBV12-3 or TRBV12-4 to TRBJ2-7; D not resolved. Trimming left V 3 bases short and J 5 bases short, with 5 bases between. The CDR3 covers 11 residues. The CDR3 loop reads CASSLLDEQYF. The CDR3 DNA reads as TGTGCCAGCAGTTTGTTGGACGAGCAGTACTTC.

At least ten counts were recorded for this clonotype. The chain combines TRBV5-1 with TRBJ2-5; D is undetermined. Germline V gene sequence: CDR1 SGHRS, CDR2 YFSETQ. Trimming removed 2 bases from V and 3 bases from J, with 8 bases in between. The CDR3 length is 13 residues. DNA for the CDR3: TGCGCCAGCAGCTTCCTGGCGGAAGAGACCCAGTACTTC. Its protein product is CASSFLAEETQYF.

This clonotype was seen only a few times. CDR3 region: CASSPGGPNTIYF. CDR3 in DNA: TGTGCCAGCAGCCCCGGGGGGCCGAACACCATATATTTT. The V gene is TRBV7-2, the J gene TRBJ1-3, with D possibly matching TRBD1 (6 bases). V gave up 5 bases and J gave up 7 bases, with 12 bases separating them. CDR1 and CDR2 from the germline V gene are SGHTA and FQGNSA. This CDR3 is 13 amino acids long.

CDR3 in DNA: TGTGCCAGCAGCCAGGTGGAAGAGGCCGGGGAGCTGTTTTTT. Translating gives CASSQVEEAGELFF. The chain links TRBV4-2 to TRBJ2-2; unclear D gene. The CDR3 contains 14 residues. V lost 3 bases and J 6 bases, leaving 11 bases between the germline ends. Germline values: CDR1 LGHNA, CDR2 YNFKEQ.

The chain carries TRBV7-9 and TRBJ1-2; tentatively, D is TRBD1 (5 bases). CDR3 size: 14 residues. V lost 7 bases, J lost 6 bases, and 18 bases lay in between. Germline loops: CDR1 SEHNR, CDR2 FQNEAQ (reference sequence). The CDR3: CASKPWDVPDGYTF. CDR3 nucleotides: TGTGCCAGCAAGCCCTGGGACGTCCCCGATGGCTACACCTTC.

The chain uses TRBV24-1 and TRBJ2-2, with 10 positions matching TRBD1. Germline-derived CDR1 and CDR2 are KGHDR and SFDVKD. Unmatched junction bases numbered 4, after V lost 4 bases and J lost 0 bases. The CDR3 contains 17 residues. The CDR3 protein is CATSDPGTGANTGELFF. The CDR3 DNA reads TGTGCCACCAGTGACCCCGGGACAGGGGCGAACACCGGGGAGCTGTTTTTT.

This clonotype was detected a few times. The gene calls are TRBV9 and TRBJ1-1, with 11 bases aligning to TRBD1. The CDR3 runs 16 residues. Trimming took 3 bases from V and 1 from J; bases not matched to a gene: 5. Germline V gene lookup returns CDR1 SGDLS and CDR2 YYNGEE. CDR3 in amino acids: CASSAGTGGKNTEAFF. CDR3 sequence (DNA): TGTGCCAGCAGCGCCGGGACAGGGGGAAAGAACACTGAAGCTTTCTTT.

This clonotype was picked up many times. The V and J genes are TRBV27 and TRBJ1-2; no clear D gene. V dropped 5 bases and J dropped 6 bases, with 13 bases sitting between them. Looked up from germline, CDR1 is MNHEY and CDR2 is SMNVEV (reference sequence). The CDR3 loop spans 13 amino acids. CDR3 sequence (DNA): TGTGCCAGCAGTCTCCGAGGCGGCAATGGCTACACCTTC. It encodes CASSLRGGNGYTF.